The source of this T cell receptor beta chain is a study of shared clonotypes between healthy human individuals. This CDR3 spans 13 amino acids. CDR1 and CDR2 from the germline V gene are SGHRS and YFSETQ. The ends lost 4 bases at V and 4 bases at J; junction bases unmatched: 4. Donors were healthy HIV-negative adults without recently reported acute infections or vaccinations. Clones were sequenced by immunoSEQ multiplex PCR, and TCRdb holds only the in-frame ones, with some missing. This table holds millions of clones, 90% to 95% found once. The clonotype comes from a man in his late teens or twenties in good health. Sequencing used naive CD4+ T cells sorted from blood. Documented subset: CD45RA+ positively selected. The gene calls are TRBV5-1 and TRBJ2-5; 7 bases map to TRBD1. CDR3 sequence reads: CASSPQGRETQYF. The CDR3 DNA sequence: TGCGCCAGCAGCCCACAGGGGAGAGAGACCCAGTACTTC.